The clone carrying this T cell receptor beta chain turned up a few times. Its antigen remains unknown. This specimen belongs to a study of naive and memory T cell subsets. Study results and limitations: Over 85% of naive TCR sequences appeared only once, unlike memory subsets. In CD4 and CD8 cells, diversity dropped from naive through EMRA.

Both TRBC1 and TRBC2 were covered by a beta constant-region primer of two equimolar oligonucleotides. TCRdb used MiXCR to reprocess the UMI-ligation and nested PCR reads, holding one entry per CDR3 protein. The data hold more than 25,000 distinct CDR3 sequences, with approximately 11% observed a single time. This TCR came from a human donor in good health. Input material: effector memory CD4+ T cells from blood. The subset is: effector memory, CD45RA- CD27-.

This chain's CDR3 is CASSQRGFGELFF. The CDR3, as DNA: TGTGCCAGCAGCCAGAGGGGATTCGGGGAGCTGTTTTTT. V is TRBV16 and J is TRBJ2-2, with D possibly called TRBD1 or TRBD2 (5 bases each). Germline V lookup: CDR1 KGHSY, CDR2 FQNENV. Deletions cut 3 bases from V and 7 bases from J, with 9 bases between. The CDR3 is made up of 13 amino acids.